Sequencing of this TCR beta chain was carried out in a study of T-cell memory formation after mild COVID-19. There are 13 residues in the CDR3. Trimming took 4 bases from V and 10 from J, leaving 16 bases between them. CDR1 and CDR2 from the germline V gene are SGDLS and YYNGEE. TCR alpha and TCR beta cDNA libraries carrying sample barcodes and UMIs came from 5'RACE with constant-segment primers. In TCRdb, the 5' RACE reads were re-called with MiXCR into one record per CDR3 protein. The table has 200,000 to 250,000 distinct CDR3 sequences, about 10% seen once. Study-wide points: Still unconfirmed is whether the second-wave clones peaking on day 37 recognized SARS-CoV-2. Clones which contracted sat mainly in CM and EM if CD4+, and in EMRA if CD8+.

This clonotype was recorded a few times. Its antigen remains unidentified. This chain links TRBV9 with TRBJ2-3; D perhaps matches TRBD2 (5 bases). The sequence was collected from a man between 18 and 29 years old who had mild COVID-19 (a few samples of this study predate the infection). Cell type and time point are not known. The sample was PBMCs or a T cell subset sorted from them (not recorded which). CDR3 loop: CASSTETLRAQYF. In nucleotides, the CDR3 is TGTGCCAGCAGCACAGAGACCTTGAGGGCGCAGTATTTT.